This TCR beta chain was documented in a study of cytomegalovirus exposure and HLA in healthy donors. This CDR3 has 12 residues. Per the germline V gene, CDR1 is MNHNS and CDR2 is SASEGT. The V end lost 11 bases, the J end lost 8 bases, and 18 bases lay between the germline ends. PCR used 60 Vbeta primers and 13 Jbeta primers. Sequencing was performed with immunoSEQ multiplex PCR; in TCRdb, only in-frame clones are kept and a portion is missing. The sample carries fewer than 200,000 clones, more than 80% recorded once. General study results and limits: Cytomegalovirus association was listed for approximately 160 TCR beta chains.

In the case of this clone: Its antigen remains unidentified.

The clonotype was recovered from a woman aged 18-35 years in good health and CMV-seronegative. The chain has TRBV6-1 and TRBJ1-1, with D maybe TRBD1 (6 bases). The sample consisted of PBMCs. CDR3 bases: TGTGCCGCGAACCCGGGACAAGGCGAAGCTTTCTTT. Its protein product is CAANPGQGEAFF.